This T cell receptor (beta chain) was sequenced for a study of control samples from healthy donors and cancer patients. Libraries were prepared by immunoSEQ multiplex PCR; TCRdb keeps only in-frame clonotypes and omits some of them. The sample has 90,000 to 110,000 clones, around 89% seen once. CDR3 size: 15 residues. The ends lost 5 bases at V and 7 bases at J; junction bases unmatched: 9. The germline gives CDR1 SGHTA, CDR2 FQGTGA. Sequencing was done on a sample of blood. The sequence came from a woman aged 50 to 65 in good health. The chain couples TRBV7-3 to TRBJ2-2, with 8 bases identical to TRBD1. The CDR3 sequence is CASSAGTGRSGELFF. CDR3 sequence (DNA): TGTGCCAGCAGCGCAGGGACAGGCCGTAGCGGGGAGCTGTTTTTT.